The clone carrying this T cell receptor beta chain has just a few counts. Its antigen remains unidentified. CDR1 and CDR2 (germline): SGHDT, YYEEEE. With 2 bases removed from V and 7 bases from J, the gap between germline ends came to 6 bases. This CDR3 has 12 residues. The sample belongs to a study of shared clonotypes between healthy human individuals. Broader study findings: Approximately 5% was the fraction of naive CD4 clonotypes found shared across four donors. Investigators expected sequencing depth to affect clonotype sharing among donors.

The repertoire was sequenced with immunoSEQ multiplex PCR; TCRdb's copy has only in-frame clones and lacks some. The data hold more than 2 million clones, with about 94% observed a single time. Naivety among CD8 cells was defined by CD45RO negativity and positive CCR7 selection, thereby excluding terminally differentiated effector memory CD45RA+ cells. The chain combines TRBV5-6 with TRBJ2-2; unclear D gene. The sequence came from a man younger than 35 in good health. Some clones in this sample may be carry-over from other donors' samples. Sequenced sample: naive CD8+ T cells from PBMCs. For the CDR3, the DNA is TGTGCCAGCAGCTTAGAGCACGGGGAGCTGTTTTTT. Protein product: CASSLEHGELFF. Full variable domain (remainder filled in from reference TRBV5-6 and TRBJ2-2): DAGVTQSPTHLIKTRGQQVTLRCSPKSGHDTVSWYQQALGQGPQFIFQYYEEEERQRGNFPDRFSGHQFPNYSSELNVNALLLGDSALYLCASSLEHGELFFGEGSRLTVL.